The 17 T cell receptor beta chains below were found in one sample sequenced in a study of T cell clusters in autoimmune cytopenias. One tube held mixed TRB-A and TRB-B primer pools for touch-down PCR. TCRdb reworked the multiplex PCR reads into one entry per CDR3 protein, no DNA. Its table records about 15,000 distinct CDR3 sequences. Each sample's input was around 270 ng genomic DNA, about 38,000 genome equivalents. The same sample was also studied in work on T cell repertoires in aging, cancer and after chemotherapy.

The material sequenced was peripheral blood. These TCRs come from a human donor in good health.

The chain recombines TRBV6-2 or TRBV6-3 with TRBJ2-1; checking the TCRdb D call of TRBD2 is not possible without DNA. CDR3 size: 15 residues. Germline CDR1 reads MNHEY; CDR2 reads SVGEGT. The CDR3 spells CASSYGTSGSHEQFF.

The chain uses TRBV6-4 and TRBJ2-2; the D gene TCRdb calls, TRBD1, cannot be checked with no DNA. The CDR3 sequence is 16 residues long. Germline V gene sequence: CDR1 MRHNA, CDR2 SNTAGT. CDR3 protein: CASSPGQGADTGELFF.

CDR3: CASSLRGPARVETQYF. The gene calls are TRBV7-2 and TRBJ2-5; TCRdb calls TRBD2, which cannot be checked without DNA. Looked up from germline, CDR1 is SGHTA and CDR2 is FQGNSA. CDR3 length: 16 amino acids. Full variable domain (remainder filled in from reference TRBV7-2 and TRBJ2-5): GAGVSQSPSNKVTEKGKDVELRCDPISGHTALYWYRQSLGQGLEFLIYFQGNSAPDKSGLPSDRFSAERTGGSVSTLTIQRTQQEDSAVYLCASSLRGPARVETQYFGPGTRLLVL.

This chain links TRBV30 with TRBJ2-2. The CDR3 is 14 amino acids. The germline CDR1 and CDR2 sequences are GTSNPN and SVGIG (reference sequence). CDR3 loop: CAWTFSSTPWVLFF.

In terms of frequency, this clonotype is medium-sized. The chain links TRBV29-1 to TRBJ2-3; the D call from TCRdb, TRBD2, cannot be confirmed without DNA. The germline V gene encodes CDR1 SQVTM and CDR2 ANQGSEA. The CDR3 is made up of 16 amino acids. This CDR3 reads CSVEGFLLALTDTQYF.

This CDR3 reads CATRLAGESDTQYF. The chain links TRBV10-3 to TRBJ2-3; TCRdb returns TRBD2, unconfirmable since there is no DNA. Germline lookup yields CDR1 ENHRY and CDR2 SYGVKD. The CDR3 totals 14 residues.

This CDR3 reads CATTRGLNEQYF. The chain joins TRBV6-5 to TRBJ2-7; TCRdb's assignment of TRBD1 cannot be checked, as there is no DNA. Per the germline V gene, CDR1 is MNHEY and CDR2 is SVGAGI. This CDR3 spans 12 amino acids.

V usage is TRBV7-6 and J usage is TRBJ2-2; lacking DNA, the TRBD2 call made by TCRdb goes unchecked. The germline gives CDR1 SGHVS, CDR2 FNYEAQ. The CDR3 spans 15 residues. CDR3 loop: CASKPLAANTGELFF.

The CDR3 loop is CASSYLPRGDGYTF. The rearrangement links TRBV6-5 to TRBJ1-2; TCRdb names TRBD1, which stays unverified in the absence of DNA. The CDR3 is 14 residues long. The germline gives CDR1 MNHEY, CDR2 SVGAGI.

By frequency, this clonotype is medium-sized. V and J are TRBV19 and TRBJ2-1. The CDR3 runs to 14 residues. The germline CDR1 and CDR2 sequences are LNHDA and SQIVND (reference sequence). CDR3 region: CASSTIDWYNEQFF.

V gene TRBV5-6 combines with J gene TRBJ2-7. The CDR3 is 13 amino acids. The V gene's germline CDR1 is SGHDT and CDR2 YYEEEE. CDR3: CASSLGVSHEQYF.

The CDR3: CASTRTGFNSPLHF. The chain recombines TRBV19 with TRBJ1-6; the TRBD1 assignment by TCRdb is unverifiable without DNA. The CDR3 is 14 amino acids. Germline V CDR1 and CDR2: LNHDA, SQIVND (reference sequence). The full variable domain, in which reference TRBV19 and TRBJ1-6 provide the parts outside the CDR3, is DGGITQSPKYLFRKEGQNVTLSCEQNLNHDAMYWYRQDPGQGLRLIYYSQIVNDFQKGDIAEGYSVSREKKESFPLTVTSAQKNPTAFYLCASTRTGFNSPLHFGNGTRLTVT.

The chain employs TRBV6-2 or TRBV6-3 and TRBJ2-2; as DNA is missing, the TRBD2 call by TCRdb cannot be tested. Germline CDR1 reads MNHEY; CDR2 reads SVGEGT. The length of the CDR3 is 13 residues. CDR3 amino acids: CASSSTSPGELFF.

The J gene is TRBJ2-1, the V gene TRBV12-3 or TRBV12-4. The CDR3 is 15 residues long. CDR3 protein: CASSSDRIHGNEQFF.

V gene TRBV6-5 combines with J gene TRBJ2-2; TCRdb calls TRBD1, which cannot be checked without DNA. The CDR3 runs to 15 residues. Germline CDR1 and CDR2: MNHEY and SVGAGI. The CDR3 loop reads CASSTTGGRTGELFF.

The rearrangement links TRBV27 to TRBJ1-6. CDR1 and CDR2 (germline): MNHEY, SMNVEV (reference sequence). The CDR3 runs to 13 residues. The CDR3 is CASSRAVTGPLHF.

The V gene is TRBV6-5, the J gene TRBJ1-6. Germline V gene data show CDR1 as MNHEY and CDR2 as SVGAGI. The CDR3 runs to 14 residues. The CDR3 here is CASSYLRDNSPLHF.